This T cell receptor (beta chain) was identified in a study of T-cell reconstitution after alpha-beta-depleted transplantation in children. Unique molecular identifiers were used to barcode this TCRbeta library. One entry per CDR3 protein results from TCRdb running MiXCR on the PCR reads. The repertoire consists of hundreds of thousands of distinct CDR3 sequences, with roughly 15% occurring once and the leading ten covering 0.8% to 1.1%. There are a few counts of this clonotype. The germline V gene encodes CDR1 DFQATT and CDR2 SNEGSKA (reference sequence). After removal of 1 base from V and 6 bases from J, the junction contained 8 bases not matched to a gene. The CDR3 has 15 amino acids.

This chain connects TRBV20-1 to TRBJ2-2; 7 bases are a match to TRBD1. The material was PBMCs from the stem cell graft donor, obtained from the stem cell graft. This TCR came from a human donor who donated a stem cell graft to a child with acute myeloid leukemia. CDR3 coding DNA: TGCAGTGCTAGAGCAGAGGGGGCATTAGCCGGGGAGCTGTTTTTT. Protein: CSARAEGALAGELFF.